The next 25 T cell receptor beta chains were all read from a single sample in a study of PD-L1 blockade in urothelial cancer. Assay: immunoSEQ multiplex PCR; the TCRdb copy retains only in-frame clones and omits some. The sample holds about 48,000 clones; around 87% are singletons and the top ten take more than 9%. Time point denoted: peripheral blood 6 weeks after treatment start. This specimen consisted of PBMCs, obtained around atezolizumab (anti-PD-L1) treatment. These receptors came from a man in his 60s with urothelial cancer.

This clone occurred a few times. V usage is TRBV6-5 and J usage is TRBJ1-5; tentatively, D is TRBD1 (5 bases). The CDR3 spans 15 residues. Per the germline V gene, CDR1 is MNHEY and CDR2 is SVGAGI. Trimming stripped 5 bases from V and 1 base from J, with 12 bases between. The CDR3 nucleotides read TGTGCCAGCAGTCCCCGACGGACAAGCAATCAGCCCCAGCATTTT. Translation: CASSPRRTSNQPQHF.

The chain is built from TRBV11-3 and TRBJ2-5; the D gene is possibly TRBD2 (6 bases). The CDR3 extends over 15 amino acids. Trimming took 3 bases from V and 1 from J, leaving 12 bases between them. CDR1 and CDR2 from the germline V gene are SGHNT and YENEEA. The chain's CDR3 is CASSFTLAAQETQYF. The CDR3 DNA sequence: TGTGCCAGCAGCTTTACACTAGCAGCCCAAGAGACCCAGTACTTC.

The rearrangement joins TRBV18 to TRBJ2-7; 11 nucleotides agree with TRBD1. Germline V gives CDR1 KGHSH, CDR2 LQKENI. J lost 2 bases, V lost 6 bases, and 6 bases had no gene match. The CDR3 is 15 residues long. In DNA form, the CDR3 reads TGTGCCAGCTCGGCAGCGGGACAGGGGGCCTACGAGCAGTACTTC. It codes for CASSAAGQGAYEQYF.

The CDR3 bases are TGTGCCAGCAGCCTTAACGTACAGGGGAGTCTTGGCTACACCTTC. Translation: CASSLNVQGSLGYTF. The chain recombines TRBV9 with TRBJ1-2; 7 bases agree with TRBD1. CDR3 length: 15 amino acids. V gave up 4 bases and J gave up 7 bases; unmatched junction bases: 13. Germline-derived CDR1 and CDR2 are SGDLS and YYNGEE.

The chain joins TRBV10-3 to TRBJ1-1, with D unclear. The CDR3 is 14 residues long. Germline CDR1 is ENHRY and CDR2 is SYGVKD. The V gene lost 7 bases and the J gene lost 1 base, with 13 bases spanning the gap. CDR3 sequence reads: CAIKALGTNTEAFF. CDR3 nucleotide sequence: TGTGCCATCAAGGCCCTAGGCACGAACACTGAAGCTTTCTTT.

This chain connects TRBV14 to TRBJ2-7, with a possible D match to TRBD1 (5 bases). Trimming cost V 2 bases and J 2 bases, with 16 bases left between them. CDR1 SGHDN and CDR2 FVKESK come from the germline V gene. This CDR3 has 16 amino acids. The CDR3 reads CASSQSGSRVTYEQYF. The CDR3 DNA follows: TGTGCCAGCAGCCAATCCGGTAGCAGGGTTACCTACGAGCAGTACTTC. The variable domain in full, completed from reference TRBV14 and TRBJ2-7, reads EAGVTQFPSHSVIEKGQTVTLRCDPISGHDNLYWYRRVMGKEIKFLLHFVKESKQDESGMPNNRFLAERTGGTYSTLKVQPAELEDSGVYFCASSQSGSRVTYEQYFGPGTRLTVT.

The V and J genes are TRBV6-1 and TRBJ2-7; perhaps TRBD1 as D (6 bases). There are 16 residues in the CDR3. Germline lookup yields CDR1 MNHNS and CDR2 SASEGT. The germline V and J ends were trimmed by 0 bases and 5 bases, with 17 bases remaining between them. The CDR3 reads CASSEALARGAHEQYF. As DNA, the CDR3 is TGTGCCAGCAGTGAAGCGCTCGCCAGGGGAGCCCACGAGCAGTACTTC.

Here the CDR3 DNA reads TGTGCCACCCGGCGAAGCGGGACACTACAAGAGACCCAGTACTTC. This translates into CATRRSGTLQETQYF. The chain joins TRBV15 to TRBJ2-5; a possible D gene is TRBD2 (7 bases). Per the germline V gene, CDR1 is LNHNV and CDR2 is YYDKDF (reference sequence). CDR3 size: 15 residues. The ends were cut back, 8 bases at V and 2 bases at J, with 18 bases in the middle.

Here the CDR3 reads CASSARGFSGGRIEQFF. In DNA form, the CDR3 reads TGTGCCAGCAGTGCCCGGGGGTTTAGCGGGGGGCGGATTGAGCAGTTCTTC. This chain joins TRBV6-1 and TRBJ2-1, with 10 bases matching TRBD2. Looked up from germline, CDR1 is MNHNS and CDR2 is SASEGT. With 4 bases clipped from V and 9 bases from J, the junction kept 15 bases outside the gene matches. CDR3 length: 17 amino acids.

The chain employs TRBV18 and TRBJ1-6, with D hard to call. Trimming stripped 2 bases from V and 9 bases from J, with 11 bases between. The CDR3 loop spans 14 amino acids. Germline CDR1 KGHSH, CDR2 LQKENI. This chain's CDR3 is CASSPRENSSPLHF. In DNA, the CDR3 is TGTGCCAGCTCACCAAGAGAGAACTCTTCACCCCTCCACTTT.

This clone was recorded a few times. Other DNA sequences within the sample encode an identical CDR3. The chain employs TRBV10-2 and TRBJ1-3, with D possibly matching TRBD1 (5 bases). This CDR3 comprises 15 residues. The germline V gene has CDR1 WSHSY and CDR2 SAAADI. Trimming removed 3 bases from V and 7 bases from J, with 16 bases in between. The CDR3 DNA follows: TGCGCCAGCAGTGATTGGGGCTTATCCGGCAACACCATATATTTT. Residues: CASSDWGLSGNTIYF.

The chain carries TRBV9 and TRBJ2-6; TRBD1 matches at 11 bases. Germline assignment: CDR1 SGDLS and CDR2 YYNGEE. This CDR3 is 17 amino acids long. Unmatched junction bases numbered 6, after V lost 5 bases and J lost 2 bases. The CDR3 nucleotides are TGTGCCAGCAGACCCCGGGGACAGGGGGCTGGGGCCAACGTCCTGACTTTC. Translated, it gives CASRPRGQGAGANVLTF.

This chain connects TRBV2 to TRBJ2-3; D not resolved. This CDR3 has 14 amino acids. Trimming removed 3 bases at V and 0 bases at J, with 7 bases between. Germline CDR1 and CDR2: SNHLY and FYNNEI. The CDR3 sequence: CASSESSSTDTQYF. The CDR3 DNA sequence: TGTGCCAGCAGTGAGTCGAGTAGCACAGATACGCAGTATTTT.

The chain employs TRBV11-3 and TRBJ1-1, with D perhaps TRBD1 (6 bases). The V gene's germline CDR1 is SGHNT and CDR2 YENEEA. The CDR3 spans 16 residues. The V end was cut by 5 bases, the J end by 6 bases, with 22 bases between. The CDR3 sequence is CASSPGGGRDGAEAFF. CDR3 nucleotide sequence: TGTGCCAGCAGCCCCGGGGGGGGGCGCGATGGGGCTGAAGCTTTCTTT.

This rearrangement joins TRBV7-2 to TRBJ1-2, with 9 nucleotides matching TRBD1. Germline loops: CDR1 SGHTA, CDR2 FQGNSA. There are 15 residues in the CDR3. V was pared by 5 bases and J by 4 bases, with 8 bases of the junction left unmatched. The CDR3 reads CASSTRTGDTYGYTF. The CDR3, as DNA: TGTGCCAGCAGCACCCGGACAGGGGATACCTATGGCTACACCTTC.

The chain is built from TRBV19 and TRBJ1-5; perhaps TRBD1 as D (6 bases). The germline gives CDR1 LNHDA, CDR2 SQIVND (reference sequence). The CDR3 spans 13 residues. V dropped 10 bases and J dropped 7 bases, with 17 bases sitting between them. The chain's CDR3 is CATSGGGTQPQHF. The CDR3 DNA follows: TGTGCCACTTCGGGAGGGGGAACCCAGCCCCAGCATTTT.

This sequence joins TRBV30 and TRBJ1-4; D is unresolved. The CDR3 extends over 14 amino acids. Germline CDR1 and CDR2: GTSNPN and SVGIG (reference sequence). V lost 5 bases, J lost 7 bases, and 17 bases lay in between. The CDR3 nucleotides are TGTGCCTGGGCTAAGGGAGGGATCGTTGAAAAACTGTTTTTT. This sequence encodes CAWAKGGIVEKLFF.

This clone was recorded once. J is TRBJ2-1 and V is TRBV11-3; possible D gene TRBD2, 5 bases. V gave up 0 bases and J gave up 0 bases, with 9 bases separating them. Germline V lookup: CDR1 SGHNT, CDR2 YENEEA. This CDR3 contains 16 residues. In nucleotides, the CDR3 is TGTGCCAGCAGCTTAGATCGGGGTAGCTCCTACAATGAGCAGTTCTTC. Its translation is CASSLDRGSSYNEQFF.

DNA for the CDR3: TGTGCCAGCAGCTTAGGATCCAGGCAAGAGACCCAGTACTTC. Amino acid sequence: CASSLGSRQETQYF. V gene TRBV7-2 combines with J gene TRBJ2-5; no reliable D call. Per the germline V gene, CDR1 is SGHTA and CDR2 is FQGNSA. Trimming shortened V by 1 base and J by 2 bases, and 8 bases separated the two germline ends. This CDR3 has 14 amino acids.

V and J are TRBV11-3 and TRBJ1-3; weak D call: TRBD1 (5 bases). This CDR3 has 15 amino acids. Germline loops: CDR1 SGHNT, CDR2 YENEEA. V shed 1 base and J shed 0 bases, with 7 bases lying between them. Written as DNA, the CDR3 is TGTGCCAGCAGCTTAGGACAGTTCTCTGGAAACACCATATATTTT. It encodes CASSLGQFSGNTIYF.

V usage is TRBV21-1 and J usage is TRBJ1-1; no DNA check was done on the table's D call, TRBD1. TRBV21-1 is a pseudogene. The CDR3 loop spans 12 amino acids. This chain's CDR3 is CASSSSHTEAFF. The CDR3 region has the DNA TGTGCCAGCAGCAGCAGTCACACTGAAGCTTTCTTT.

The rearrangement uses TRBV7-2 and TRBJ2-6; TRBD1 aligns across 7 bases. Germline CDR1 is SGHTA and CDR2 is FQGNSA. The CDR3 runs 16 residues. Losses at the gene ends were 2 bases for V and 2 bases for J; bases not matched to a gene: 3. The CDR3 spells CASSLKTGTGANVLTF. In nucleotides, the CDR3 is TGTGCCAGCAGCTTAAAGACAGGGACTGGGGCCAACGTCCTGACTTTC.

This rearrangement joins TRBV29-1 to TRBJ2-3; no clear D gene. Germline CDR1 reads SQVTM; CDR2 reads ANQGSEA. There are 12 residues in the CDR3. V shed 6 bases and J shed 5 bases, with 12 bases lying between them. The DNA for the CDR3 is TGCAGCGTCTTACCTCTAGGAGATACGCAGTATTTT. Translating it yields CSVLPLGDTQYF.

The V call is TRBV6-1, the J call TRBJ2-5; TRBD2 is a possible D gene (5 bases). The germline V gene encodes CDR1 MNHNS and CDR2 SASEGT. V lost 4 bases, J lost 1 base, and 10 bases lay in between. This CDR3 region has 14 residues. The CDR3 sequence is CASSVGAAQETQYF. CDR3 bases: TGTGCCAGCAGTGTAGGAGCGGCCCAAGAGACCCAGTACTTC.

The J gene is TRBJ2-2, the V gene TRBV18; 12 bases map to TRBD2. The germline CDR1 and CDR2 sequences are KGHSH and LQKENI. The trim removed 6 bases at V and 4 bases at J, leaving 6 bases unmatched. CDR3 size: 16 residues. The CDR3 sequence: CASSPGLAGPTGELFF. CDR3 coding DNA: TGTGCCAGCTCCCCCGGACTAGCGGGACCCACCGGGGAGCTGTTTTTT.